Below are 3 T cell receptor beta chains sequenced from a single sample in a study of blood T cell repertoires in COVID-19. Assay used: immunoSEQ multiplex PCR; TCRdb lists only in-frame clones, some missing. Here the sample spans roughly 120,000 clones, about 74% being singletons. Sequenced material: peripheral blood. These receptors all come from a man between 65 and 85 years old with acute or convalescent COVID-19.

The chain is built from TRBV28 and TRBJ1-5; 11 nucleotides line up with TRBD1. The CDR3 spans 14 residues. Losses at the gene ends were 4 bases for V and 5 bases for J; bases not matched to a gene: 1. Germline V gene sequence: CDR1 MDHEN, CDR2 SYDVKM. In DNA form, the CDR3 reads TGTGCCAGCAGTTGGGGACAGGGGGATCAGCCCCAGCATTTT. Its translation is CASSWGQGDQPQHF.

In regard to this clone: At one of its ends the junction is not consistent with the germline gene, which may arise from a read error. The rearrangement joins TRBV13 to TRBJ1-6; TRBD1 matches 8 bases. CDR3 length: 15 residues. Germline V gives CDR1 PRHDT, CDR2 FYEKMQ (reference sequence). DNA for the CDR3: TGTGCCAGCAGCATAGGACAGGGATATAATTCACCCCTCCACTTT. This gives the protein CASSIGQGYNSPLHF. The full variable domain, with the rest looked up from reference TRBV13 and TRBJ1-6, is AAGVIQSPRHLIKEKRETATLKCYPIPRHDTVYWYQQGPGQDPQFLISFYEKMQSDKGSIPDRFSAQQFSDYHSELNMSSLELGDSALYFCASSIGQGYNSPLHFGNGTRLTVT.

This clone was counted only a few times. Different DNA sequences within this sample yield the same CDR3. The CDR3: CASSSTSGSTDTQYF. The CDR3 DNA sequence: TGTGCCAGCAGTTCGACTAGCGGGAGCACAGATACGCAGTATTTT. The chain uses TRBV27 and TRBJ2-3, with 10 bases lining up with TRBD2. This CDR3 spans 15 amino acids. The V and J ends lost 4 bases and 0 bases, in that order; junction bases with no gene match: 1. Germline-derived CDR1 and CDR2 are MNHEY and SMNVEV (reference sequence).